This T cell receptor (beta chain) was sequenced during a study of PD-1 blockade in classical Hodgkin lymphoma. Study-wide results and caveats: Lower baseline TCR diversity marked trial partial responders and progressors. Exclusion applied to patients who initiated nivolumab less than 1 year following ASCT. Whatever underlies the repertoire differences (possibly disease activity or prior therapy) remains undefined.

As to this clone: Its antigen remains unknown.

Profiled with immunoSEQ multiplex PCR; TCRdb holds only in-frame clones, not every one. There are about 24,000 clones in the sample; approximately 65% occur only once, and around 27% lies in the top ten. In germline, CDR1 is KGHSH, CDR2 LQKENI. CDR3 length equals 14 residues. V shed 3 bases, J shed 0 bases, and the junction held 1 base outside the gene matches. As to time point: cycle 4 day 1 (C4D1), after 6 weeks of nivolumab. Each and every patient relapsed after autologous stem cell transplantation, and patients got differing brentuximab vedotin exposure. The sequence came from a human donor with classical Hodgkin lymphoma. Here the sequenced sample was peripheral blood mononuclear cells (PBMCs), taken before the fourth cycle of nivolumab. This chain links TRBV18 with TRBJ1-1, with 7 positions matching TRBD1. CDR3 sequence: CASSPTGLNTEAFF. In nucleotides, the CDR3 is TGTGCCAGCTCACCGACAGGGTTGAACACTGAAGCTTTCTTT.